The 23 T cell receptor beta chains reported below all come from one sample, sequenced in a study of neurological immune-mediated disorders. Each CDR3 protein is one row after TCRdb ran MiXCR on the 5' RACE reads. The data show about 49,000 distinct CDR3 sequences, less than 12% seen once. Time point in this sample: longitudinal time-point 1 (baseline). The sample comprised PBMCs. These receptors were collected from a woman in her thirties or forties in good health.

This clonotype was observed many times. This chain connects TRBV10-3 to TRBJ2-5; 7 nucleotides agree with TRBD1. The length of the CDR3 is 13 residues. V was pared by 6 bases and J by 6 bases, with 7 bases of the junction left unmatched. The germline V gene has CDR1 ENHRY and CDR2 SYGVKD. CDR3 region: CAISVDREKTQYF. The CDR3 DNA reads TGTGCCATCAGCGTTGACAGGGAGAAGACCCAGTACTTC.

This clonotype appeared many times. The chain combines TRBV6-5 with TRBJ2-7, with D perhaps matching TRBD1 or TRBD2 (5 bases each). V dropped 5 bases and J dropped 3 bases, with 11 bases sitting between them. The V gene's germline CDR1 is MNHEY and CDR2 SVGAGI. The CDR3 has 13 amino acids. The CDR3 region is CASSPGPVYEQYF. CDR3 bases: TGTGCCAGCAGTCCGGGACCTGTCTACGAGCAGTACTTC.

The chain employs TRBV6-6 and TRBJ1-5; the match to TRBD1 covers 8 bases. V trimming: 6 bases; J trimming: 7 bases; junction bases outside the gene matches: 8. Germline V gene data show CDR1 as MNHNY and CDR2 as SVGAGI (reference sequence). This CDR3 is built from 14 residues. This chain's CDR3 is CASSIGQGGQPQHF. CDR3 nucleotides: TGTGCCAGCAGCATCGGACAGGGAGGGCAGCCCCAGCATTTT.

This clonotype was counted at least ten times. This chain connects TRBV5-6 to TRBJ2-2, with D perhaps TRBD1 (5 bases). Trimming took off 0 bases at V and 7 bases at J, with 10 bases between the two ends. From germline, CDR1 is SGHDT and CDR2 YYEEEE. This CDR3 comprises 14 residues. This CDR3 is CASSLVRADGELFF. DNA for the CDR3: TGTGCCAGCAGCTTGGTCAGGGCCGACGGGGAGCTGTTTTTT.

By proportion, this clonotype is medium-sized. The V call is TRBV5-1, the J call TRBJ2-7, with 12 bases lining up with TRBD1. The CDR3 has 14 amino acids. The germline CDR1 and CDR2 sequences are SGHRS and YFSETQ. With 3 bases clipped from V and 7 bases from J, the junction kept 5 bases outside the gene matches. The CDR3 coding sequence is TGCGCCAGCAGCTCGGGACAGGGGGCTGGGGAGCAGTACTTC. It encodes CASSSGQGAGEQYF.

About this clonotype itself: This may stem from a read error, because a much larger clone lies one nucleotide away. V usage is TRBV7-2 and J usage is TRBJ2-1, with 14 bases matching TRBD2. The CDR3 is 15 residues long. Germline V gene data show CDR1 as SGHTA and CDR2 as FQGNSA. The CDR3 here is CASSLGLAGENEHFF. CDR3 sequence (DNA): TGTGCCAGCAGCTTGGGACTAGCGGGAGAGAATGAGCATTTCTTC.

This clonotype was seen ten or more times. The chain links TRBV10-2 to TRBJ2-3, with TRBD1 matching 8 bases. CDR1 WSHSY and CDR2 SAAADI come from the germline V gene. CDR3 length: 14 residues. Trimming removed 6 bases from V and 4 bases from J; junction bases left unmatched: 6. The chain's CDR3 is CASSGQGRADTQYF. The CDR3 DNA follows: TGCGCCAGCAGCGGACAGGGTCGGGCAGATACGCAGTATTTT.

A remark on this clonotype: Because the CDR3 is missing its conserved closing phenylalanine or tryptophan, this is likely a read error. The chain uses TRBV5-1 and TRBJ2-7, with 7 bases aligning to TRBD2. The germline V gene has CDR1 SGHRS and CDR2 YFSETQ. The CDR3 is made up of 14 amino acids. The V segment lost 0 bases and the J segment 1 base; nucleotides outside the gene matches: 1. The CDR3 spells CASSLVGGSYEQYL. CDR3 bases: TGCGCCAGCAGCTTGGTGGGAGGGTCCTACGAGCAGTACCTC.

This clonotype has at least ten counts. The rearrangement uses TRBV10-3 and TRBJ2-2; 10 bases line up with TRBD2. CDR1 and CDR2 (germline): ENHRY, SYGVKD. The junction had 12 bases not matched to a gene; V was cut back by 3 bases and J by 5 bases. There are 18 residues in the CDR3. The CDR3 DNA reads TGTGCCATCAGTGACCTCCTAGCGGGGGACCCGTGGACCGGGGAGCTGTTTTTT. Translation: CAISDLLAGDPWTGELFF.

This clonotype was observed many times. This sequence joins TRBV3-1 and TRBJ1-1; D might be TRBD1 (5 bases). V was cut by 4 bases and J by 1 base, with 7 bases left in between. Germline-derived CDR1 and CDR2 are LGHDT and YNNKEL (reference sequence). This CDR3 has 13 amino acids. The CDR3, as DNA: TGTGCCAGCAGCCTAAGGGGGAACACTGAAGCTTTCTTT. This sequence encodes CASSLRGNTEAFF.

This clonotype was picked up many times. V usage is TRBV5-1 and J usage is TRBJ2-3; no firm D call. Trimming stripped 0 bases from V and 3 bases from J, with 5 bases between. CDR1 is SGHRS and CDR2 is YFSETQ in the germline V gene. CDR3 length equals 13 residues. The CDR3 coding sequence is TGCGCCAGCAGCTTGGAGGCTACAGATACGCAGTATTTT. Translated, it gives CASSLEATDTQYF.

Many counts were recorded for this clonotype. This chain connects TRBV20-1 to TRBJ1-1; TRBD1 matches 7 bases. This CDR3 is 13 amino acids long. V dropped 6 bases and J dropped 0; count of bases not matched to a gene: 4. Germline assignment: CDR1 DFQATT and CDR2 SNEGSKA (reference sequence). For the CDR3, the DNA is TGCAGTGCGGCCGGGACAGTGAACACTGAAGCTTTCTTT. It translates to CSAAGTVNTEAFF.

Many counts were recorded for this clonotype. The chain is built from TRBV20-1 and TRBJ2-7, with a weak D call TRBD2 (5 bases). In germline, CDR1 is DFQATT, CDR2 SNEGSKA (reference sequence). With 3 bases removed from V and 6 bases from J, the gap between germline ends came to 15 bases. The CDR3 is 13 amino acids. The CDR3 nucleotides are TGCAGTGCTAGTGGGGTCCGACGGGGCGAGCAGTACTTC. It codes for CSASGVRRGEQYF.

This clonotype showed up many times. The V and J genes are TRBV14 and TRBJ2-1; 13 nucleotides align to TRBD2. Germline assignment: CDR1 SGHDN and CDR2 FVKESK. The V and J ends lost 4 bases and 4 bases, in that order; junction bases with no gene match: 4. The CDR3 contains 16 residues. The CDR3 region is CASSRALAGGYNEQFF. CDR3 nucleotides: TGTGCCAGCAGCCGCGCACTAGCGGGAGGGTACAATGAGCAGTTCTTC.

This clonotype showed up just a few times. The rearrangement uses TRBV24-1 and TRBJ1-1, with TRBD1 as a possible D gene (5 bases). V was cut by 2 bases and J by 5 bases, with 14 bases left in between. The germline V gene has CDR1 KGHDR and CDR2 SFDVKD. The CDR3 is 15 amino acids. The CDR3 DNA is TGTGCCACCAGTGATTCTCGCCAGGGAGGGACTGAAGCTTTCTTT. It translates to CATSDSRQGGTEAFF.

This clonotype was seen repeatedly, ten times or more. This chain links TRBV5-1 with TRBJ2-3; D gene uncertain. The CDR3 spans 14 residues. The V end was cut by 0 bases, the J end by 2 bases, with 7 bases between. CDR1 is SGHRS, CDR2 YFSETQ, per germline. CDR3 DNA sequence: TGCGCCAGCAGCTTGGGGGAATTCACAGATACGCAGTATTTT. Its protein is CASSLGEFTDTQYF.

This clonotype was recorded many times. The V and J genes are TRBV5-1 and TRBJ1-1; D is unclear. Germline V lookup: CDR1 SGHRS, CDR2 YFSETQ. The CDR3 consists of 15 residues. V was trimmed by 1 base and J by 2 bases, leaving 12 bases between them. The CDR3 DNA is TGCGCCAGCAGCTTGACCTTCGGGTCCAACACTGAAGCTTTCTTT. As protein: CASSLTFGSNTEAFF.

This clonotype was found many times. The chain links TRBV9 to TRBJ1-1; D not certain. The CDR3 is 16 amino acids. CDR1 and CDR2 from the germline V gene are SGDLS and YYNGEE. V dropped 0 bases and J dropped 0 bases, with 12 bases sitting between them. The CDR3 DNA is TGTGCCAGCAGCGTAGGGGAATCAGCTATGAACACTGAAGCTTTCTTT. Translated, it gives CASSVGESAMNTEAFF.

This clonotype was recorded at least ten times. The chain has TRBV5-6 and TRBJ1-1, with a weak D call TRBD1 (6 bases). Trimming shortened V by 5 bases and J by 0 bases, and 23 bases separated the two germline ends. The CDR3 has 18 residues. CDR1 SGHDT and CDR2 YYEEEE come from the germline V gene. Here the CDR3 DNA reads TGTGCCAGCAGGTCCGGGGGCAAATCGGGACCGATGAACACTGAAGCTTTCTTT. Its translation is CASRSGGKSGPMNTEAFF.

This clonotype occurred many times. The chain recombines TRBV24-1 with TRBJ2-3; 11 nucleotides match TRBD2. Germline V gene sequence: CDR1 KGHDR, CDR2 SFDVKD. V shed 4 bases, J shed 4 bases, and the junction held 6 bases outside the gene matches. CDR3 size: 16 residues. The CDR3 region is CATSDPASGRPDTQYF. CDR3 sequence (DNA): TGTGCCACCAGTGACCCCGCTAGCGGGAGGCCAGATACGCAGTATTTT.

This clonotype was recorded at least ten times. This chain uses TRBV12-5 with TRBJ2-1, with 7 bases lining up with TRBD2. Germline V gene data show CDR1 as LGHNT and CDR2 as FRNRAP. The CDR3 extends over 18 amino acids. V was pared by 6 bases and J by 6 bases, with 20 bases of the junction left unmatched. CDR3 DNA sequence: TGTGCTAGTGGCCTAGGGTTTACTAGCGCAGCCCCCCCCAATGAGCAGTTCTTC. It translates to CASGLGFTSAAPPNEQFF.

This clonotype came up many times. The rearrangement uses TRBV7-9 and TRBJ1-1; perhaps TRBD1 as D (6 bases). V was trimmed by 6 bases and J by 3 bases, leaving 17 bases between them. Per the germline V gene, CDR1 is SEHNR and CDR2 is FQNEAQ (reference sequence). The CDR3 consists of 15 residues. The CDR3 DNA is TGTGCCAGCAGGTTTTCAACAGGGTGGGACACTGAAGCTTTCTTT. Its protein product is CASRFSTGWDTEAFF.

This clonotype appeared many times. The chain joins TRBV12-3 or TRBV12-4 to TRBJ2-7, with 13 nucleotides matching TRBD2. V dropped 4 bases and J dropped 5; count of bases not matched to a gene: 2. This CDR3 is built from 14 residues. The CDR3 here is CASSYGTSGDEQYF. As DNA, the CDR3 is TGTGCCAGCAGTTACGGGACTAGCGGGGACGAGCAGTACTTC.